This T cell receptor (beta chain) was sequenced during a study of OX40 agonist ivuxolimab in advanced cancers. Study conclusions and caveats: Individuals who were partial responders at 0.1-3.0 mg/kg had clonal expansion that ranked among the lowest.

Worth noting for this clone: What it recognizes is unknown.

Repertoires were generated with immunoSEQ multiplex PCR, while TCRdb's copy carries only in-frame clones and drops some. The repertoire consists of about 30,000 clones, with 90% occurring once and the leading ten covering 24%. The junction had 4 bases not matched to a gene; V was cut back by 5 bases and J by 3 bases. This CDR3 spans 16 amino acids. Germline values: CDR1 SGHDN, CDR2 FVKESK. The material was CD4+ or CD8+ T cells sorted from blood, obtained in a trial of the OX40 agonist ivuxolimab. This TCR was recovered from an adult with an advanced solid tumor such as melanoma, head and neck, liver or kidney cancer. V and J are TRBV14 and TRBJ2-1; 13 nucleotides match TRBD2. The CDR3, as DNA: TGTGCCAGCAGCGGACTAGCGGGAGTTCTCTACAATGAGCAGTTCTTC. Amino acid sequence: CASSGLAGVLYNEQFF.